These T cell receptor beta chains were read from a single sample in a study of T cell clones after liver transplantation. Generated by immunoSEQ multiplex PCR, the TCRdb table keeps only in-frame clones and is missing some. The data show tens of thousands of clones, with 80% seen just once and 0.79% held by the top ten. Sequencing used CD4+ T cells from blood, obtained 12 months after liver transplant. These receptors all come from a human patient who received a liver transplant. Among the T cells, some may be from the graft donor. CDR3s include the opening cysteine and the closing phenylalanine or tryptophan. D genes are given only for firm matches. Expanded clones get a size class; other rows say once, few or many, or leave the size out.

v_call	d_call	j_call	cdr3_length	clone_size	cdr3_nt	cdr3_aa
TRBV11-2	NA	TRBJ1-2	13	NA	TGTGCCAGCAGTCCACAGGGCCAGACTGGCTACACCTTC	CASSPQGQTGYTF
TRBV25-1	NA	TRBJ1-1	13	NA	TGTGCCACTGGCCACCCCTTGAACACTGAAGCTTTCTTT	CATGHPLNTEAFF
TRBV7-2	NA	TRBJ1-5	15	NA	TGTGCCAGCAGCCCACCAGGACAGTTCAATCAGCCCCAGCATTTT	CASSPPGQFNQPQHF
TRBV11-2	NA	TRBJ2-5	15	NA	TGTGCCAGCAGCTTAATGGCAGGGGGAGGAGAGACCCAGTACTTC	CASSLMAGGGETQYF
TRBV2	TRBD1	TRBJ1-1	12	NA	TGTGCCAGCACCCTTGGGACAGGTAGAGCTTTCTTT	CASTLGTGRAFF
TRBV5-4	TRBD1	TRBJ2-1	16	NA	TGTGCCAGCAGTTATCGGACAGGGAGCTCCTACAATGAGCAGTTCTTC	CASSYRTGSSYNEQFF
TRBV2	TRBD1	TRBJ1-2	13	NA	TGTGCCAGCACCTTCGGACAGGGGTACGGCTACACCTTC	CASTFGQGYGYTF
TRBV28	NA	TRBJ2-7	14	NA	TGTGCCAGCAGTTTGCCGGGACCCCTTTACGAGCAGTACTTC	CASSLPGPLYEQYF
TRBV6-1	NA	TRBJ1-5	15	NA	TGTGCCGCGAGGACAGTTGGAACGAGCAATCAGCCCCAGCATTTT	CAARTVGTSNQPQHF
TRBV9	NA	TRBJ1-2	15	once	TGTGCCAGCAGCGCCGGGGGGTTAGGTCGCTATGGCTACACCTTC	CASSAGGLGRYGYTF
TRBV15	TRBD2	TRBJ2-7	17	NA	TGTGCCACCAGCAGAGCCCTAAGACTAGCTACCACCTACGAGCAGTACTTC	CATSRALRLATTYEQYF
TRBV10-1	NA	TRBJ1-2	14	NA	TGCGCCAGCAGTGAGTCGGTTGGCTTCGGTGGCTACACCTTC	CASSESVGFGGYTF
TRBV5-1	NA	TRBJ2-7	15	NA	TGCGCCAGCAGCTTGGGGCGGGGTTCTTCCTACGAGCAGTACTTC	CASSLGRGSSYEQYF
TRBV7-8	NA	TRBJ1-5	17	NA	TGTGCCAGCAGCCGGGAGGAGGCCACTTATAGCAATCAGCCCCAGCATTTT	CASSREEATYSNQPQHF
TRBV5-6	TRBD1	TRBJ1-1	14	NA	TGTGCCAGCAGCTCACTACCAAGACAGGGGTCGGCTTTCTTT	CASSSLPRQGSAFF
TRBV5-6	TRBD1	TRBJ2-2	17	once	TGTGCCAGCAGCCCCGTCTTCGGGACAGTGAACACCGGGGAGCTGTTTTTT	CASSPVFGTVNTGELFF
TRBV6-1	NA	TRBJ1-5	19	NA	TGTGCCAGCAGTGAATCCACAGGAACAGGGCCATATAGCAATCAGCCCCAGCATTTT	CASSESTGTGPYSNQPQHF
TRBV9	NA	TRBJ1-1	15	once	TGTGCCAGCAGCTTACCTAAGGACTGGAACACTGAAGCTTTCTTT	CASSLPKDWNTEAFF
TRBV9	NA	TRBJ1-3	16	NA	TGTGCCAGCAGTTTACAGGGACGGAGCTCTGGAAACACCATATATTTT	CASSLQGRSSGNTIYF
TRBV18	NA	TRBJ1-3	14	once	TGTGCCAGCTCATCGGGACCTTCTGGAAACACCATATATTTT	CASSSGPSGNTIYF
TRBV27	TRBD1	TRBJ1-2	16	NA	TGTGCCAGCAGTTCCCACGGACAGGGGCTAAACTATGGCTACACCTTC	CASSSHGQGLNYGYTF
TRBV5-1	NA	TRBJ2-5	14	NA	TGCGCCAGCAGTTTCGACTGGGGGCAAGAGACCCAGTACTTC	CASSFDWGQETQYF
TRBV6-7	TRBD1	TRBJ1-5	14	few	TGTGCCAGCAGGACAGGGATGGGAGGTCAGCCCCAGCATTTT	CASRTGMGGQPQHF
TRBV2	TRBD1	TRBJ1-2	15	NA	TGTGCCAGCAGTCAATCCACAGGGGGCAAGTATGGCTACACCTTC	CASSQSTGGKYGYTF
TRBV29-1	TRBD1	TRBJ1-2	13	NA	TGCAGCGCACGGGACAGGGGGACTGATGGCTACACCTTC	CSARDRGTDGYTF
TRBV7-2	TRBD2	TRBJ2-3	16	NA	TGTGCCAGCAGCTTAGGCCCTAGCGGGAGGGGAGATACGCAGTATTTT	CASSLGPSGRGDTQYF
TRBV6-1	NA	TRBJ1-5	16	NA	TGTGCCAGCAGTGCCAGTCTCCTTTATAGCAATCAGCCCCAGCATTTT	CASSASLLYSNQPQHF
TRBV2	NA	TRBJ2-1	15	NA	TGTGCCAGCAGTACCGCTCCGAGCTCCTACAATGAGCAGTTCTTC	CASSTAPSSYNEQFF